The 3 T cell receptor beta chains presented below share a single source sample, sequenced in a study of T cells expressing NK-cell markers. TCRdb re-called the 5' RACE reads and catalogs CDR3 proteins one per entry, DNA excluded. In total, the table holds 200,000 to 300,000 distinct CDR3 sequences. The sample was blood T cells: a sorted CD56 or NKG2C T cell subset, CD4+ or CD8+ T cells, or bulk PBMC T cells (not recorded which). Source of these receptors: a man younger than 30 in good health.

The chain is built from TRBV15 and TRBJ2-6. Germline CDR1 LNHNV, CDR2 YYDKDF (reference sequence). This CDR3 spans 16 amino acids. CDR3 protein: CATSRDRGSGANVLTF.

The chain recombines TRBV20-1 with TRBJ2-1; TCRdb outputs TRBD2, but without DNA this stays unchecked. Germline values: CDR1 DFQATT, CDR2 SNEGSKA (reference sequence). CDR3 size: 13 residues. CDR3 sequence reads: CSATGLADNEQFF.

The rearrangement links TRBV12-3 or TRBV12-4 to TRBJ2-7; TCRdb returns TRBD2, unconfirmable since there is no DNA. The CDR3 has 14 residues. The CDR3 loop reads CASSLKAGGNEQYF.